This T cell receptor (beta chain) was sequenced for a study of cytomegalovirus exposure and HLA in healthy donors. PCR employed 60 Vbeta and 13 Jbeta primers. Produced via immunoSEQ multiplex PCR; TCRdb's table is partial and in-frame only. The data show tens of thousands of clones, with about 63% seen just once and 5% to 6.5% held by the top ten. This CDR3 region has 14 residues. The V gene's germline CDR1 is MNHEY and CDR2 SVGAGI. V dropped 5 bases and J dropped 4 bases, with 14 bases sitting between them. The chain links TRBV6-5 to TRBJ1-2; weak D call: TRBD1 (6 bases). This sequence originates from a woman under 40 in good health and CMV-seronegative. The sequenced sample was PBMCs. As DNA, the CDR3 is TGTGCCAGCAGTCAGCCCTCCAGGGGCTATGGCTACACCTTC. This translates into CASSQPSRGYGYTF.